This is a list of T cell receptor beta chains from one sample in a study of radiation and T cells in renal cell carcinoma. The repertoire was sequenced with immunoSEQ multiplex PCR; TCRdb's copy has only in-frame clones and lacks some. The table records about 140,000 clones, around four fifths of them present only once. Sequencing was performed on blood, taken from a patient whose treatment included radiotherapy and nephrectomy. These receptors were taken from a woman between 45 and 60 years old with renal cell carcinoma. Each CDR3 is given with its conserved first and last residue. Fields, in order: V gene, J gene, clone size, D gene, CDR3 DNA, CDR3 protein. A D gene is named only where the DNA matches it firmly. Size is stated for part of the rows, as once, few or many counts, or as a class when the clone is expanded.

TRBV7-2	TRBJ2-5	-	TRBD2	TGTGCCAGCAGCTTAACGAGCGGGGGGGCAGCCGAGACCCAGTACTTC	CASSLTSGGAAETQYF
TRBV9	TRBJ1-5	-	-	TGTGCCAGCAGCCCCGGACGGGGAAATCAGCCCCAGCATTTT	CASSPGRGNQPQHF
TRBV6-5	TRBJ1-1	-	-	TGTGCCAGCAGTTACAATGATAACACTGAAGCTTTCTTT	CASSYNDNTEAFF
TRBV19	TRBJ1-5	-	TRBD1	TGTGCCAGTAGCCGGACAGGGGGCAATCAGCCCCAGCATTTT	CASSRTGGNQPQHF
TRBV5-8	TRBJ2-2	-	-	TGTGCCAGCAGACTGGTCCGGACCGGGGAGCTGTTTTTT	CASRLVRTGELFF
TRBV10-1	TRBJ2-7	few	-	TGCGCCAGCCGAGGACCGGAGCGGGACGAGCAGTACTTC	CASRGPERDEQYF
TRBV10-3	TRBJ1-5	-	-	TGTGCCATCAGTGAGTCCGGGAACAATCAGCCCCAGCATTTT	CAISESGNNQPQHF
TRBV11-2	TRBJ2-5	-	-	TGTGCCAGCAGCCCTCAGGGGGAGACCCAGTACTTC	CASSPQGETQYF
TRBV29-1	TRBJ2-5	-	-	TGCAGCGTTGTGACGGAAGTCTCGTCCTACGGGATGACCCAGTACTTC	CSVVTEVSSYGMTQYF
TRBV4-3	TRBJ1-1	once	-	TGCGCCAGCAGCCAACTTAGGATGGCTGAAGCTTTCTTT	CASSQLRMAEAFF
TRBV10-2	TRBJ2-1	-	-	TGCGCCAGCAGTGAGTGGGCTAGCGAAGGCAATGAGCAGTTCTTC	CASSEWASEGNEQFF
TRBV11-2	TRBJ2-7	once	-	TGTGCCAGCCGGTCAGCAAACTACGAGCAGTACTTC	CASRSANYEQYF
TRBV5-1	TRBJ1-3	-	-	TGCGCCAGCAGCCCGGGGGCCGGGGGCCTTAGCTCTGGAAACACCATATATTTT	CASSPGAGGLSSGNTIYF
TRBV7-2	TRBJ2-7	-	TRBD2	TGTGCCAGCAGCAGTGTTAGAGCGGGAGCGATCTACGAGCAGTACTTC	CASSSVRAGAIYEQYF
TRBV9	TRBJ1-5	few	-	TGTGCCAGCAGCGTAGGGTGGGTCAATCAGCCCCAGCATTTT	CASSVGWVNQPQHF
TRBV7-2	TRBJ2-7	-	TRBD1	TGTGCCAGCAGTTTGGACAGGTTAGGCGAGCAGTACTTC	CASSLDRLGEQYF
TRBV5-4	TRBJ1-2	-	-	TGTGCCAGCAGCCCACCGGACAAAACCTATGGCTACACCTTC	CASSPPDKTYGYTF
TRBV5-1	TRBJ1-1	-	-	TGCGCCAGCAGCGTGGGACCGGCGAACACTGAAGCTTTCTTT	CASSVGPANTEAFF
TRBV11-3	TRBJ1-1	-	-	TGTGCCAGCAGCTTAGGCCGCGCAGACACTGAAGCTTTCTTT	CASSLGRADTEAFF
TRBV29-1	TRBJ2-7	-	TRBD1	TGCAGCGCGAGTACCCAGGGGGCGGGCGAGCAGTACTTC	CSASTQGAGEQYF
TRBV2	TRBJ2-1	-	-	TGTGCCAGCAAGGCCAGCGGCAACAATGAGCAGTTCTTC	CASKASGNNEQFF
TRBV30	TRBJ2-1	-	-	TGTGCCCCGGGACGGAGAAACAATGAGCAGTTCTTC	CAPGRRNNEQFF
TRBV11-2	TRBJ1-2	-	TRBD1	TGTGCCAGCAGCTCCGGACAGGTGATTAACTATGGCTACACCTTC	CASSSGQVINYGYTF
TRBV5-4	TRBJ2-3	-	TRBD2	TGTGCCAGCAGCCTCCTCCAGCGGGGGAAAGATACGCAGTATTTT	CASSLLQRGKDTQYF
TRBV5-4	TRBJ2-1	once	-	TGTGCCAGCAGCCAGGGGGGTATTAGCGGGCAATACAATGAGCAGTTCTTC	CASSQGGISGQYNEQFF
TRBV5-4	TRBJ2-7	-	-	TGTGCCAGCAGCTTACCGGGACTCCACGACGAGCAGTACTTC	CASSLPGLHDEQYF
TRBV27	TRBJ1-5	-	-	TGTGCCAGCAGTTGGGGGGGTGGACACCGCAATCAGCCCCAGCATTTT	CASSWGGGHRNQPQHF
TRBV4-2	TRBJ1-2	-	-	TGTGCCAGCAGCCAAGAGGGGGGCTACACCTTC	CASSQEGGYTF
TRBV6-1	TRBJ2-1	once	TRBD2	TGTGCCAGCAGGGAACCAGCGGGGGGGAATGAGCAGTTCTTC	CASREPAGGNEQFF
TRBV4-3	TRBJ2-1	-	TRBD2	TGCGCCAGCAGCCTTGGGACTAGCGGGGACAATGAGCAGTTCTTC	CASSLGTSGDNEQFF
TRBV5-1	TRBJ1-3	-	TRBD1	TGCGCCAGCAGCCCGGGACAGGGTTGGTCTGGAAACACCATATATTTT	CASSPGQGWSGNTIYF
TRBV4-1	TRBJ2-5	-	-	TGCGCCAGCAGCCAAGATACACAGGAAGAGACCCAGTACTTC	CASSQDTQEETQYF
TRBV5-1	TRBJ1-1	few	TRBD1	TGCGCCAGCAGCAGGGACAGGGTTAACACTGAAGCTTTCTTT	CASSRDRVNTEAFF
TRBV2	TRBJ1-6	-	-	TGTGCCAGCAGTGAAAGTGCAGGGGAAAATTCACCCCTCCACTTT	CASSESAGENSPLHF
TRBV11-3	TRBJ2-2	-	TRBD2	TGTGCCAGCAGCTTTCTTCTAGCGGGTTCGGGGAACACCGGGGAGCTGTTTTTT	CASSFLLAGSGNTGELFF
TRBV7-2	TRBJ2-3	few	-	TGTGCCAGCAGCTTAAATCCGGGGGCGGCCGGGGGAGATACGCAGTATTTT	CASSLNPGAAGGDTQYF
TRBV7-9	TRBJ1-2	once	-	TGTGCCAGCAGCCCCCCGACAGGACAGATCTATGGCTACACCTTC	CASSPPTGQIYGYTF
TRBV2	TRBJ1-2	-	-	TGTGCCAGCACGACGGACTATGGCTACACCTTC	CASTTDYGYTF
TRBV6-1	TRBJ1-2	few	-	TGTGCCGGCGGACTGCAATCTAACTATGGCTACACCTTC	CAGGLQSNYGYTF
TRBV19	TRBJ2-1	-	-	TGTGCCAGTAGTATAGATCAACGTGGCCACAATGAGCAGTTCTTC	CASSIDQRGHNEQFF
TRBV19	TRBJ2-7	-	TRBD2	TGTGCCAGTAGTACAACCGGGACTAGCGTCTACGAGCAGTACTTC	CASSTTGTSVYEQYF
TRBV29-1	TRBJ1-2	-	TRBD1	TGCAGCGTTGATAGGCCAGGGGGAGACACAAACTATGGCTACACCTTC	CSVDRPGGDTNYGYTF
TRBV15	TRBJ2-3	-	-	TGTGCCACCAGCAGCGAAGGGCGGGGCGGGGATACGCAGTATTTT	CATSSEGRGGDTQYF
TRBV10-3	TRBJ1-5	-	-	TGTGCCATCAGTGAGTCTCAACTACAGGCGATGAATCAGCCCCAGCATTTT	CAISESQLQAMNQPQHF
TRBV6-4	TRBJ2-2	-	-	TGTGCCAGCAGTCAATCCTGGGGGACGAACACCGGGGAGCTGTTTTTT	CASSQSWGTNTGELFF
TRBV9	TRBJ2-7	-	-	TGTGCCAGCAGCGTAGATGGTCCCTACGAGCAGTACTTC	CASSVDGPYEQYF